The 8 T cell receptor beta chains given below trace back to one sample, sequenced in a study of T cells in Graves' hyperthyroidism and ophthalmopathy. There were TCR beta CDR3 regions amplified from RNA transcripts. Carried out on the TCR CDR3, a first-round RT-PCR used the HTBI primer set. TCRdb redid the calling of the multiplex PCR reads with MiXCR, one entry per CDR3 protein. Of around 200,000 distinct CDR3 sequences listed, 15% to 20% are singletons. Material: blood. All receptors come from a middle-aged man with Graves' hyperthyroidism.

Comment on this clonotype: A much larger clone is a single base away; this may be a read error. CDR3 nucleotides: TGTACCAGCAGCTTAGAGGGTAGCGGGGGGGAGACCCAGTACTTC. Translating it yields CTSSLEGSGGETQYF. This chain joins TRBV7-2 and TRBJ2-5; 10 bases align to TRBD2. Germline loops: CDR1 SGHTA, CDR2 FQGNSA. The CDR3 runs 15 residues. Trimming removed 1 base from V and 5 bases from J; junction bases left unmatched: 4. The whole variable domain, remainder taken from reference TRBV7-2 and TRBJ2-5, is GAGVSQSPSNKVTEKGKDVELRCDPISGHTALYWYRQSLGQGLEFLIYFQGNSAPDKSGLPSDRFSAERTGGSVSTLTIQRTQQEDSAVYLCTSSLEGSGGETQYFGPGTRLLVL.

This clonotype was observed a few times. The junction does not match germline at one end; this may be a read error. This sequence joins TRBV12-3 or TRBV12-4 and TRBJ2-3; no reliable D call. The CDR3 sequence is 16 residues long. CDR3 sequence reads: CASSLRIGAGTVTQYF. As DNA, the CDR3 is TGTGCCAGCAGTCTCCGTATAGGCGCCGGCACAGTTACGCAGTATTTT.

This clonotype was counted only a few times. J is TRBJ1-5 and V is TRBV15; D is unclear. Trimming removed 7 bases from V and 0 bases from J, with 10 bases in between. CDR3 length equals 14 residues. Germline assignment: CDR1 LNHNV and CDR2 YYDKDF (reference sequence). The CDR3 region has the DNA TGTGCCACCAACCGCGGCTATAGCAATCAGCCCCAGCATTTT. This translates into CATNRGYSNQPQHF.

This clonotype was detected ten times or more. The V gene is TRBV27, the J gene TRBJ1-5, with 7 positions matching TRBD1. Germline trimming cut 11 bases from V and 0 bases from J; bases unmatched to any gene: 4. The CDR3 spans 13 residues. Per the germline V gene, CDR1 is MNHEY and CDR2 is SMNVEV (reference sequence). CDR3 amino acids: CADREYSNQPQHF. CDR3 DNA sequence: TGTGCCGACAGGGAATATAGCAATCAGCCCCAGCATTTT.

This clonotype was observed at least ten times. Written as DNA, the CDR3 is TGTGCCAGCAGTGTCGGCGGTACGGAGGACACCATATATTTT. Residues: CASSVGGTEDTIYF. The chain joins TRBV6-1 to TRBJ1-3; D is unresolved. Germline V gene data show CDR1 as MNHNS and CDR2 as SASEGT. CDR3 length: 14 residues. V was trimmed by 4 bases and J by 8 bases, leaving 15 bases between them.

Ten or more counts support this clonotype. The CDR3 region is CASSTRTGADTEAFF. The CDR3 nucleotides read TGTGCCAGCAGTACTCGGACAGGGGCGGACACTGAAGCTTTCTTT. The gene calls are TRBV12-3 or TRBV12-4 and TRBJ1-1; 9 nucleotides match TRBD1. This CDR3 contains 15 residues. Germline trimming cut 5 bases from V and 3 bases from J; bases unmatched to any gene: 7.

This sequence joins TRBV20-1 and TRBJ2-7, with a tentative D call TRBD1 (6 bases). Per the germline V gene, CDR1 is DFQATT and CDR2 is SNEGSKA (reference sequence). The CDR3 extends over 14 amino acids. V dropped 3 bases and J dropped 5 bases, with 17 bases sitting between them. Written as DNA, the CDR3 is TGCAGTGCTAGCGGGACCAGGGGCTTACACGAGCAGTACTTC. This translates into CSASGTRGLHEQYF.

This clonotype was counted ten times or more. This sequence joins TRBV7-3 and TRBJ2-3; 8 positions agree with TRBD2. The CDR3 loop spans 18 amino acids. V lost 5 bases, J lost 0 bases, and 13 bases stayed unmatched. Germline V gene data show CDR1 as SGHTA and CDR2 as FQGTGA. The CDR3 DNA is TGTGCCAGCAGCCCCGGGATAGCGGGGTTCTTCAGCACAGATACGCAGTATTTT. Its protein is CASSPGIAGFFSTDTQYF.